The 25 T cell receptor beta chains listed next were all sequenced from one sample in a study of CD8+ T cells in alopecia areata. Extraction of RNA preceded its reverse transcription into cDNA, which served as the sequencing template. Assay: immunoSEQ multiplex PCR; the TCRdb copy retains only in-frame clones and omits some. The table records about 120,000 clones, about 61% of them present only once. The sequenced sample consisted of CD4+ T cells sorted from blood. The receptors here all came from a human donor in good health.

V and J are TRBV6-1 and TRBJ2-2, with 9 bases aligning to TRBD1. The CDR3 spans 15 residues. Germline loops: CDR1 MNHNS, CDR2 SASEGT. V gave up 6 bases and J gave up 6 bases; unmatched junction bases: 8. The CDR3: CASRSGQGRSGELFF. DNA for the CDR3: TGTGCCAGCAGGAGTGGACAGGGGCGTTCCGGGGAGCTGTTTTTT.

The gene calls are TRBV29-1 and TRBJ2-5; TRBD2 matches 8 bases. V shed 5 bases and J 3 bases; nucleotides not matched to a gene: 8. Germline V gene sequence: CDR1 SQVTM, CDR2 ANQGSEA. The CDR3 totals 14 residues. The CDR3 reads CSVTRGSGEETQYF. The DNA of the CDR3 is TGCAGCGTTACCCGGGGTAGCGGGGAAGAGACCCAGTACTTC.

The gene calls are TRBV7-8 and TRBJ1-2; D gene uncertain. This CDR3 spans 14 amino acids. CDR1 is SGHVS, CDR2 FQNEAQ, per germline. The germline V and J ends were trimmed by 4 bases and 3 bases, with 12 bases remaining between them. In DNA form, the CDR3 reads TGTGCCAGCAGCTCACCGGACGGGGACTATGGCTACACCTTC. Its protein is CASSSPDGDYGYTF.

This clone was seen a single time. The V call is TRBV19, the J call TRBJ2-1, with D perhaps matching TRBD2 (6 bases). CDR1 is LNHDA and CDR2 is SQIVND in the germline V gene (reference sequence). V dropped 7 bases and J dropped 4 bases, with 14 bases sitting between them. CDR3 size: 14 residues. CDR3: CASTSGLFYNEQFF. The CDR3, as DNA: TGTGCCAGTACCTCGGGACTTTTTTACAATGAGCAGTTCTTC.

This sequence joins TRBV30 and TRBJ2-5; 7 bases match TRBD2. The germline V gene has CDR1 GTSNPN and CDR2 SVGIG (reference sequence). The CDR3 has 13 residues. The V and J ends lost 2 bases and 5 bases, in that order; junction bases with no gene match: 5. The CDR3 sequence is CAWSRNSGETQYF. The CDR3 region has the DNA TGTGCCTGGAGTCGGAATAGCGGGGAGACCCAGTACTTC.

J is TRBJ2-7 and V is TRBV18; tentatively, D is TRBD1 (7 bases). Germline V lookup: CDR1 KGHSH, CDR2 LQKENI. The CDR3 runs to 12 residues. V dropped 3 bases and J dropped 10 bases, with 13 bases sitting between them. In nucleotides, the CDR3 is TGTGCCAGCTCACCCACCAGGGGGGCCCAGTACTTC. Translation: CASSPTRGAQYF.

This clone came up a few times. In nucleotides, the CDR3 is TGTGCCAGTAACTCCTGGCAGGGGGCCGTTCAGCCCCAGCATTTT. Its protein is CASNSWQGAVQPQHF. The J gene is TRBJ1-5, the V gene TRBV19; 8 bases match TRBD1. Germline V CDR1 and CDR2: LNHDA, SQIVND (reference sequence). V gave up 7 bases and J gave up 6 bases; unmatched junction bases: 11. CDR3 length: 15 residues.

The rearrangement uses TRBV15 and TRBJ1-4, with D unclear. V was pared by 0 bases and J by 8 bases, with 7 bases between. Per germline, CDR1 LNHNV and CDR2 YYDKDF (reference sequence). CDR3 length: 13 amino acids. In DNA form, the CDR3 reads TGTGCCACCAGCAGAGATCGGAGGGAAAAACTGTTTTTT. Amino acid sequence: CATSRDRREKLFF.

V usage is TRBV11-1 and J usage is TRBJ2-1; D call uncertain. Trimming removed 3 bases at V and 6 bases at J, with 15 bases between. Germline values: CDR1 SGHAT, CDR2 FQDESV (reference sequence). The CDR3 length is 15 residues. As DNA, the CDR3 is TGTGCCAGCAGCTTCCACTTAGGGTCAGTCAATGAGCAGTTCTTC. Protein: CASSFHLGSVNEQFF.

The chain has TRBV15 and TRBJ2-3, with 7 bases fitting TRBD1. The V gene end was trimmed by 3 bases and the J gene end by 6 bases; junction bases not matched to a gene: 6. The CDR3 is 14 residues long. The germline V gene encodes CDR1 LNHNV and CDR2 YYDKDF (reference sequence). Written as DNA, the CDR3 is TGTGCCACCAGCAGGCGACAGGGTACTGATACGCAGTATTTT. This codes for CATSRRQGTDTQYF.

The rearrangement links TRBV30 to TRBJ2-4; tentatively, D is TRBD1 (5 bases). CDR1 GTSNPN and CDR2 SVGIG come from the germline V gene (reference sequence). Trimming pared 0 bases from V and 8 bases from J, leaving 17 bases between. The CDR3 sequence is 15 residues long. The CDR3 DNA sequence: TGTGCCTGGAGTGTACTACTGGGGCTCGTGGACATTCAGTACTTC. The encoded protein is CAWSVLLGLVDIQYF.

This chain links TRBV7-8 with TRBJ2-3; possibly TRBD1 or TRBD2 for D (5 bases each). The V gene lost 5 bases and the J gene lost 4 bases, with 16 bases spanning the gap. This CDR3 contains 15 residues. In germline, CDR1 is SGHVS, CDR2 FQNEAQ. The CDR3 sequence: CASSPRDGISDTQYF. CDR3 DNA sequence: TGTGCCAGCAGCCCCCGGGACGGTATCTCAGATACGCAGTATTTT.

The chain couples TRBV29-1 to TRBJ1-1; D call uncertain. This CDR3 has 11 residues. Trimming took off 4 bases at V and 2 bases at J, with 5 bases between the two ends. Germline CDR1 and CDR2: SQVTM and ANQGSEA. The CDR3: CSVGENTEAFF. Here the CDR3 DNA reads TGCAGCGTTGGGGAAAACACTGAAGCTTTCTTT.

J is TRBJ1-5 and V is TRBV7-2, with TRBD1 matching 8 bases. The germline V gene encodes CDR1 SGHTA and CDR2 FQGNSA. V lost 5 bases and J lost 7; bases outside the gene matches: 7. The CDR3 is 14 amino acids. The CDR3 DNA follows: TGTGCCAGCAGCCATACCAGGGGGCCCCAGCCCCAGCATTTT. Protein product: CASSHTRGPQPQHF.

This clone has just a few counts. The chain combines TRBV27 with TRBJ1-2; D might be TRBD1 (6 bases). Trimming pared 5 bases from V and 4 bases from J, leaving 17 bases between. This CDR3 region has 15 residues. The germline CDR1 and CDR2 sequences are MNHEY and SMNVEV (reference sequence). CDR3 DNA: TGTGCCAGCAGTCTTGTCAGGGGCGAGATCTATGGCTACACCTTC. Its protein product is CASSLVRGEIYGYTF.

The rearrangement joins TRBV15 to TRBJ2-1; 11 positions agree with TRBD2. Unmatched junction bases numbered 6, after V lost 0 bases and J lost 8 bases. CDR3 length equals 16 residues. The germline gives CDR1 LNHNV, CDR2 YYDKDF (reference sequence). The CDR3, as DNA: TGTGCCACCAGCAGAGATCCTAGCGGGGGGCTGGATGAGCAGTTCTTC. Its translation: CATSRDPSGGLDEQFF.

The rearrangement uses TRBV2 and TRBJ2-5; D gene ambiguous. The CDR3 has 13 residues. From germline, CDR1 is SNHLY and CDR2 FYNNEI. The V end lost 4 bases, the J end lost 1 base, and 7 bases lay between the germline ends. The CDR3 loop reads CASSGRFQETQYF. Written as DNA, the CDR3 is TGTGCCAGCAGTGGACGGTTCCAAGAGACCCAGTACTTC.

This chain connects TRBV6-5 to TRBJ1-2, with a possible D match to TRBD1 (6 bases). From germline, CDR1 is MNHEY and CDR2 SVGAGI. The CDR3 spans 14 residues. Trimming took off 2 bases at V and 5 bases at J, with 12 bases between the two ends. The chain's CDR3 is CASSYPGQNYGYTF. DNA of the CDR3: TGTGCCAGCAGTTACCCCGGACAGAATTATGGCTACACCTTC.

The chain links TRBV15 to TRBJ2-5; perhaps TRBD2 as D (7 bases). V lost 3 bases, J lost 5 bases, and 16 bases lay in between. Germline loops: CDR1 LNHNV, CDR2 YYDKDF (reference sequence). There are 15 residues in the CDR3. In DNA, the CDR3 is TGTGCCACCAGCAGGGTTCGGGGGGCGGGGGAGACCCAGTACTTC. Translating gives CATSRVRGAGETQYF.

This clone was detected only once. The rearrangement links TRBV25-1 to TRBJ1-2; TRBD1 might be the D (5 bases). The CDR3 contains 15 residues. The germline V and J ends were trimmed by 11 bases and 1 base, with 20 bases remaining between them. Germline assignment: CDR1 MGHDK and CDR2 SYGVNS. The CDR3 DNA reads TGTGCCTCCCGCCGGGACGGTGGCGTTAACTATGGCTACACCTTC. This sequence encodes CASRRDGGVNYGYTF.

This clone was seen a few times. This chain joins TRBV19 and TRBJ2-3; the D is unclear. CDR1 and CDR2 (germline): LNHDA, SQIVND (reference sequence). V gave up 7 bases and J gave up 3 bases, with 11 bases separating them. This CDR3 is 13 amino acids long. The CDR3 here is CASKPGWTDTQYF. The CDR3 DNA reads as TGTGCCAGTAAGCCAGGTTGGACAGATACGCAGTATTTT.

The CDR3 reads CSVEFTGNPYGYTF. The DNA of the CDR3 is TGCAGCGTTGAGTTCACAGGGAACCCCTATGGCTACACCTTC. This chain uses TRBV29-1 with TRBJ1-2, with a weak D call TRBD1 (6 bases). The ends were cut back, 3 bases at V and 4 bases at J, with 15 bases in the middle. The CDR3 loop spans 14 amino acids. Per germline, CDR1 SQVTM and CDR2 ANQGSEA.

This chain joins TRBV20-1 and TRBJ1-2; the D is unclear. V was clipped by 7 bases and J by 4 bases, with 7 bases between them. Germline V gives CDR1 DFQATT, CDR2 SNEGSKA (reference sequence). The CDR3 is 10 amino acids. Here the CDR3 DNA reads TGCAGTGTACGAGGCTATGGCTACACCTTC. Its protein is CSVRGYGYTF.

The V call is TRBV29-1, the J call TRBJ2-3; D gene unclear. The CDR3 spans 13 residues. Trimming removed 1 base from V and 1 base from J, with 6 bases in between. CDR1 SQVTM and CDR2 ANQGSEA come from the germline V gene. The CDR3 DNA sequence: TGCAGCGTTGAAGGCGTGGGCACAGATACGCAGTATTTT. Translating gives CSVEGVGTDTQYF.

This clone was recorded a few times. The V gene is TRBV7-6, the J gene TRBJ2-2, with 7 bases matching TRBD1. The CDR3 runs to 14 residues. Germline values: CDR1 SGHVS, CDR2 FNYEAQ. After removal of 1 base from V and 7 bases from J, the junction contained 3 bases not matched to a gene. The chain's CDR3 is CASSLGQGNGELFF. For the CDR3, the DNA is TGTGCCAGCAGCTTAGGACAGGGTAACGGGGAGCTGTTTTTT.